The rows below give T cell receptor beta chains drawn from one sample of a study of blood T cell repertoires in COVID-19. Produced via immunoSEQ multiplex PCR; TCRdb's table is partial and in-frame only. The sample includes 100,000 to 150,000 clones, 79% of them seen just once. Material for sequencing was peripheral blood. The receptors shown here come from a middle-aged man with active or convalescent COVID-19. The CDR3 runs from the conserved cysteine through the conserved F or W. Fields, in order: D gene, V gene, J gene, CDR3 protein. A D gene is named only where the DNA matches it firmly.

>.|TRBV14|TRBJ1-1
CASSGAGGTEAFF
>TRBD1|TRBV7-9|TRBJ2-3
CASTDPGGADTQYF
>.|TRBV10-2|TRBJ1-1
CASMYLGFTEAFF
>.|TRBV9|TRBJ1-1
CASSVYSYTEAFF
>TRBD1|TRBV11-3|TRBJ2-1
CASKTGGLYNEQFF
>.|TRBV11-2|TRBJ1-5
CASSLRGSQPQHF
>.|TRBV19|TRBJ1-6
CASTLRPDSSNSPLHF
>.|TRBV14|TRBJ2-2
CASSPYTGELFF
>TRBD1|TRBV24-1|TRBJ2-5
CATSDIRDRQETQYF
>.|TRBV10-3|TRBJ1-1
CAISPSPSDTEAFF
>.|TRBV3-1/TRBV3-2|TRBJ1-1
CASSQVRGAEAFF
>.|TRBV29-1|TRBJ1-1
CSVEEGVMNTEAFF
>TRBD1|TRBV6-2/TRBV6-3|TRBJ1-5
CASSTAGQGAQPQHF
>.|TRBV28|TRBJ1-3
CASTPLRGIAGNTIYF
>.|TRBV5-1|TRBJ1-2
CASSLESGGGYTF
>.|TRBV9|TRBJ1-1
CASSVGLLVGGTEAFF
>.|TRBV7-9|TRBJ1-1
CASSPTGQNTEAFF
>.|TRBV5-1|TRBJ1-1
CASSLGQVMNTEAFF
>.|TRBV5-1|TRBJ1-3
CASSLEPGNTIYF
>.|TRBV7-3|TRBJ2-1
CASSLGPEEYNEQFF
>TRBD1|TRBV6-2/TRBV6-3|TRBJ1-6
CASSYSFLPGQGFGTLHF
>.|TRBV3-1/TRBV3-2|TRBJ2-2
CASSQVGGAGELFF
>TRBD1|TRBV12-3/TRBV12-4|TRBJ1-5
CASSLTGEPQHF
>TRBD1|TRBV6-2/TRBV6-3|TRBJ1-2
CASSPWTGNYGYTF
>.|TRBV29-1|TRBJ2-1
CSVGGGRDEQFF
>.|TRBV28|TRBJ1-6
CASRLLVSYNSPLHF
>.|TRBV27|TRBJ1-5
CASSLTGAWGQPQHF
>TRBD1|TRBV5-4|TRBJ2-1
CASSPLGGGYNEQFF
>.|TRBV6-1|TRBJ1-6
CASSDTYGHGMGSPLHF
>.|TRBV7-9|TRBJ1-2
CASSFGQGNPRSYGYTF
>TRBD2|TRBV5-6|TRBJ2-2
CASSSGSLVAGGELFF
>TRBD2|TRBV9|TRBJ2-5
CASSVAAGGFLETQYF
>.|TRBV4-3|TRBJ1-4
CASSQEGSGVEKLFF
>.|TRBV6-5|TRBJ1-6
CASSYLQGDNSPLHF
>.|TRBV5-6|TRBJ1-1
CASSFLKSVNTEAFF
>TRBD1|TRBV7-3|TRBJ1-1
CASSQDRDTNTEAFF
>.|TRBV19|TRBJ1-2
CASSIPGGYTF
>.|TRBV6-6|TRBJ1-2
CASSYSHYGYTF
>.|TRBV24-1|TRBJ1-2
CATSDSTSNYGYTF
>TRBD1|TRBV29-1|TRBJ1-1
CSVEGQGGMNTEAFF
>TRBD2|TRBV5-1|TRBJ2-3
CASSLESSGLTDTQYF